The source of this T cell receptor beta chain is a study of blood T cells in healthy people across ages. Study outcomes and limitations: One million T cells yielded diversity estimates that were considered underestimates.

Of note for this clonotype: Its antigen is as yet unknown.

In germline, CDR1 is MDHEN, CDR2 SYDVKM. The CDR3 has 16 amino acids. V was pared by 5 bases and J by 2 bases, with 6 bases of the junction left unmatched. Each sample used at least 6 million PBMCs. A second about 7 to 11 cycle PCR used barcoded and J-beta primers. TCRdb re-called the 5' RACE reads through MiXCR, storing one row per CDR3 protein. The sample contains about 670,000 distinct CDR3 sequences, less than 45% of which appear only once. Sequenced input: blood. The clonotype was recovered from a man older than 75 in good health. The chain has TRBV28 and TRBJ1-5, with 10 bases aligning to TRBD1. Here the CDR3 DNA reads TGTGCCAGCAGTGTGGACAGGGGGGGGGGCAATCAGCCCCAGCATTTT. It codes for CASSVDRGGGNQPQHF.